The sequence of this T cell receptor beta chain was determined in a study of tumor T cells in aggressive B-cell lymphoma. Produced via immunoSEQ multiplex PCR; TCRdb's table is partial and in-frame only. The table shows several thousand clones, with about nine tenths occurring only once. Germline lookup yields CDR1 MRHNA and CDR2 SNTAGT. V was pared by 6 bases and J by 7 bases, with 14 bases of the junction left unmatched. The CDR3 covers 16 residues. The sample taken for sequencing was tumor tissue. The TCR originated in an adult with diffuse large B cell lymphoma. The rearrangement links TRBV6-4 to TRBJ2-7; 11 positions agree with TRBD2. For the CDR3, the DNA is TGTGCCAGCAGATATACTAGCGGGAGAATATATCGGGAGCAGTACTTC. Protein: CASRYTSGRIYREQYF.